This T cell receptor (beta chain) was captured by sequencing in a study of memory B cells and T cells in multiple sclerosis. Assay: immunoSEQ multiplex PCR; the TCRdb copy retains only in-frame clones and omits some. The sample contains 46,000 or so clones, around 79% of which appear only once. Trimming pared 1 base from V and 4 bases from J, leaving 16 bases between. This CDR3 spans 16 amino acids. Germline V gene lookup returns CDR1 LNHNV and CDR2 YYDKDF (reference sequence). Separate sequencing covered autoproliferating (CFSE-dim) and non-proliferating (CFSE-high) T cells from stimulus-free culture. Roughly 5x10^7 CFSE-labeled PBMCs were cultured less than nine days unstimulated, then replicate wells were pooled. With respect to this clone: Its specificity is unknown.

The chain employs TRBV15 and TRBJ2-5, with D possibly matching TRBD2 (7 bases). The sequenced material came from PBMCs from blood kept in culture. The clonotype was recovered from a human donor with multiple sclerosis. The CDR3 sequence: CATSRGEQGGRETQYF. CDR3 nucleotides: TGTGCCACCAGCAGAGGGGAACAGGGCGGGAGAGAGACCCAGTACTTC.